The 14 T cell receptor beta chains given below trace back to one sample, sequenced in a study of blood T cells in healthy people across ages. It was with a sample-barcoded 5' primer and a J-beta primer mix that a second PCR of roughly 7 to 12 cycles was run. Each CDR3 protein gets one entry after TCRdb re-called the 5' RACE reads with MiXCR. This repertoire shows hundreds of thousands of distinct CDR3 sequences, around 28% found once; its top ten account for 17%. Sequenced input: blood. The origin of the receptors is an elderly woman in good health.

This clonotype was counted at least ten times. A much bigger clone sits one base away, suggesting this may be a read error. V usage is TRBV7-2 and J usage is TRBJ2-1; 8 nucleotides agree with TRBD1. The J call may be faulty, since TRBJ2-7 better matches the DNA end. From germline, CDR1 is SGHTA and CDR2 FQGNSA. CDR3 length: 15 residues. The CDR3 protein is CASSSSRGPYNEQYF. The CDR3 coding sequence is TGTGCCAGCAGCTCTTCCAGGGGGCCCTACAATGAGCAGTACTTC.

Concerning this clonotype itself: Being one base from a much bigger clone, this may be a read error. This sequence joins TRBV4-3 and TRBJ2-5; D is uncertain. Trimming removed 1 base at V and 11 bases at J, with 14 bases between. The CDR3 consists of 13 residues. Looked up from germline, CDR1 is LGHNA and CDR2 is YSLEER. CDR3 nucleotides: TGCGCCAGCAGCCAAGGTCTAAACAATGAGCAGTACTTC. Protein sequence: CASSQGLNNEQYF.

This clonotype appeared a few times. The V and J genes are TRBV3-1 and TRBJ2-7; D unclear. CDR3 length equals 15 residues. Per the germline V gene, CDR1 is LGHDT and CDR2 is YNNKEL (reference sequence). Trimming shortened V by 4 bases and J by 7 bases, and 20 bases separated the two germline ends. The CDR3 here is CASSPNLISYNEQYF. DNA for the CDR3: TGTGCCAGCAGCCCTAACCTGATCTCCTACAATGAGCAGTACTTC.

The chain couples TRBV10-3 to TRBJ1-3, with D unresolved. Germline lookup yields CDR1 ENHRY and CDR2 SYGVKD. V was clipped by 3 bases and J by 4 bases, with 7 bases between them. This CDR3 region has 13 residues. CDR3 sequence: CAISDGSGNTIYF. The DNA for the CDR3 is TGTGCCATCAGTGATGGAAGCGGAAACACCATATATTTT.

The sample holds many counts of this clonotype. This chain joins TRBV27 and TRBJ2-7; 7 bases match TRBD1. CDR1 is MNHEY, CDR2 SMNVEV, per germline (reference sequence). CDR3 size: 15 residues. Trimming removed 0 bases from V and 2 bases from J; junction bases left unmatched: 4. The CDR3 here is CASSLSGQGAYEQYF. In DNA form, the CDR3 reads TGTGCCAGCAGTTTATCGGGGCAGGGGGCCTACGAGCAGTACTTC.

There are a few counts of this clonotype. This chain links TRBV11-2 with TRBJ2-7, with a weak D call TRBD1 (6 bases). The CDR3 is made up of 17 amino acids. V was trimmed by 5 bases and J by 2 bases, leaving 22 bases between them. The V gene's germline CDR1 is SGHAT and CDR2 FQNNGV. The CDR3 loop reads CASSPPRRGRIPYEQYF. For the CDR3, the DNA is TGTGCCAGCAGCCCACCCCGCAGGGGCCGAATTCCCTACGAGCAGTACTTC.

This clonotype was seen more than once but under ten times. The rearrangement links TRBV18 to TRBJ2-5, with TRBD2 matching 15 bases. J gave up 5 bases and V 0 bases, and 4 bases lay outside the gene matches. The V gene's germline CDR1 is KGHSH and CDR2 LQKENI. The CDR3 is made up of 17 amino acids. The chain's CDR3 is CASSPPMGLAGGETQYF. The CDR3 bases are TGTGCCAGCTCACCACCTATGGGACTAGCGGGGGGCGAGACCCAGTACTTC.

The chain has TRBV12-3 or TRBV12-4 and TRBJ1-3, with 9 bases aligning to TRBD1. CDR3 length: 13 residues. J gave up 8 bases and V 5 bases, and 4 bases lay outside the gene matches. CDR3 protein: CASSPGQGYTIYF. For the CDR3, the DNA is TGTGCCAGCAGTCCGGGACAGGGCTACACCATATATTTT.

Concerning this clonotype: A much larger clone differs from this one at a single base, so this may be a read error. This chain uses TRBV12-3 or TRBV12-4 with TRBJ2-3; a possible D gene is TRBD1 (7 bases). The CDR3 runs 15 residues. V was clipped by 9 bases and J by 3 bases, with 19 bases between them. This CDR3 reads CASLAGQMRTDTQYF. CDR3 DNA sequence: TGTGCCAGTCTCGCGGGACAGATGAGGACAGATACGCAGTATTTT.

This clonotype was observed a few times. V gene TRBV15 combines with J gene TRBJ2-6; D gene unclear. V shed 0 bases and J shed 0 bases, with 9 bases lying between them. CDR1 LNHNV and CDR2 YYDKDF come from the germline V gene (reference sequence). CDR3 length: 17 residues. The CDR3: CATSRDVTISGANVLTF. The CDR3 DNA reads TGTGCCACCAGCAGAGATGTCACAATCTCTGGGGCCAACGTCCTGACTTTC.

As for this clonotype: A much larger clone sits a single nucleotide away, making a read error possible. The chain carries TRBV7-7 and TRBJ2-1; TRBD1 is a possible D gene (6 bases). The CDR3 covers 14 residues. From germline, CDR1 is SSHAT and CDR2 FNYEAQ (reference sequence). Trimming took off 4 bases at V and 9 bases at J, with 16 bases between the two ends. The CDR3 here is CASSWGHGVGEQFF. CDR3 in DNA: TGTGCCAGCAGCTGGGGACACGGAGTCGGTGAGCAGTTCTTC. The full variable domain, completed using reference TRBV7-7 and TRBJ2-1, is GAGVSQSPRYKVTKRGQDVTLRCDPISSHATLYWYQQALGQGPEFLTYFNYEAQPDKSGLPSDRFSAERPEGSISTLTIQRTEQRDSAMYRCASSWGHGVGEQFFGPGTRLTVL.

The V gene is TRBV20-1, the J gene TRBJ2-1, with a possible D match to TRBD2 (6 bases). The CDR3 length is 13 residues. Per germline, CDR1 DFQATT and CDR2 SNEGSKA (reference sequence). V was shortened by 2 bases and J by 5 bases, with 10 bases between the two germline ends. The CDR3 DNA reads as TGCAGTGCTAGAAAACTAGCCCACAATGAGCAGTTCTTC. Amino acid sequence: CSARKLAHNEQFF.

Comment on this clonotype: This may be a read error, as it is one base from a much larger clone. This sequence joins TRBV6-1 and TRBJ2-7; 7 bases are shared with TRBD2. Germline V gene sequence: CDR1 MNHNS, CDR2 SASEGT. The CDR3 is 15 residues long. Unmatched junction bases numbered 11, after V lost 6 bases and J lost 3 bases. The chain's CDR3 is CASRRSGGGYYEQYF. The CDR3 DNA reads TGTGCCAGCAGGAGGTCTGGCGGGGGTTACTACGAGCAGTACTTC.

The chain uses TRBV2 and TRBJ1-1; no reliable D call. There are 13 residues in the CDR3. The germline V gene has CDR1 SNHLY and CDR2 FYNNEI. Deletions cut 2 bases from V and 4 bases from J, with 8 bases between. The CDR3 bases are TGTGCCAGCAGTGAAACCTGGAGCACTGAAGCTTTCTTT. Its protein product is CASSETWSTEAFF. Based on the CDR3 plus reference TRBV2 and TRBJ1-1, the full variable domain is EPEVTQTPSHQVTQMGQEVILRCVPISNHLYFYWYRQILGQKVEFLVSFYNNEISEKSEIFDDQFSVERPDGSNFTLKIRSTKLEDSAMYFCASSETWSTEAFFGQGTRLTVV.